The clone carrying this TCR beta chain was seen a single time. Its specificity is not known. The record originates from a study of post-analysis software for immune sequencing data. Study conclusions and caveats: Co-batched samples clustered tightly together by F measure. TRBV5-6, TRBV5-1 and TRBV20-1 belonged to a set of a handful of TRBV segments that were more frequent in patients than controls.

Tagging with unique molecular identifiers was a feature of the TCR beta cDNA libraries. cDNA molecules numbering 400,000 to 550,000 came from approximately 1 to 10 million T cells. TCRdb reprocessed the PCR reads via MiXCR and lists one record per CDR3 protein. This sample has about 770,000 distinct CDR3 sequences; around 45% occur once, and the top ten carry 4.9%. V dropped 10 bases and J dropped 1 base, with 16 bases sitting between them. CDR1 and CDR2 from the germline V gene are LNHNV and YYDKDF (reference sequence). CDR3 length: 14 residues. The sequenced sample consisted of blood. The source is a girl aged 5-17 years with multiple sclerosis. The gene calls are TRBV15 and TRBJ1-1, with D unresolved. Here the CDR3 DNA reads TGTGCCATCGGGCGGGCGCCAGCGAACACTGAAGCTTTCTTT. This gives the protein CAIGRAPANTEAFF.